This T cell receptor (beta chain) is from a study of siplizumab effects on memory and regulatory T cells. Deletions cut 9 bases from V and 2 bases from J, with 12 bases between. This CDR3 region has 13 residues. CDR1 MNHNY and CDR2 SVGAGI come from the germline V gene (reference sequence). Every sample had approximately 10^5 of its TCR templates assayed. The assay was immunoSEQ multiplex PCR, and TCRdb's table has in-frame clones only and misses some. The top ten clones hold 0.14% to 0.15% of a sample with around 100,000 clones, approximately 92% of them seen once. Comments on this clone: Its antigen is unknown.

Study observations and caveats: Unstimulated subsets contained matches for only a minor fraction of alloreactive clones. Among mappable alloreactive CD4+ clones, the Treg-derived fraction averaged nearly 70% with siplizumab versus 25% to 30% in controls.

This TCR came from a human donor in good health. Sequenced: CD4+ T cells sorted from blood. V and J are TRBV6-6 and TRBJ2-3, with a tentative D call TRBD1 (6 bases). The CDR3 DNA reads as TGTGCCAGTTGCGACAGGACCACAGATACGCAGTATTTT. Translation gives CASCDRTTDTQYF.